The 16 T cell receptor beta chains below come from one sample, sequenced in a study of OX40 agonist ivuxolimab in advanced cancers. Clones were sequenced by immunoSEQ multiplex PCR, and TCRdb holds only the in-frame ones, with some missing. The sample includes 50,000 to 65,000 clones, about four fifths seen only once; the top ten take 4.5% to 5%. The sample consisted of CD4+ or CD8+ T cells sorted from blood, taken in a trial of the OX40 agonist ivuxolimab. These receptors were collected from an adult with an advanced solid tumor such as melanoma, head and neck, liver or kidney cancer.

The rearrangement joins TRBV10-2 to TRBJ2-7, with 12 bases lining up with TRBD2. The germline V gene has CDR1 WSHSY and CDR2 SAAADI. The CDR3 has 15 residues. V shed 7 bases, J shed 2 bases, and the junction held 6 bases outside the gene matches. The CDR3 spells CASKTSGSSTYEQYF. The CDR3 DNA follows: TGCGCCAGCAAGACTAGCGGGAGTTCTACCTACGAGCAGTACTTC.

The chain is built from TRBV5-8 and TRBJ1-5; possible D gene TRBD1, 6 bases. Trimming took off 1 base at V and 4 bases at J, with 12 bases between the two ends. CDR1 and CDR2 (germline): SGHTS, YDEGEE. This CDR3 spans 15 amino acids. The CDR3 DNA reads TGTGCCAGCAGCTTGAGGACAGCTGGGAATCAGCCCCAGCATTTT. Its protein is CASSLRTAGNQPQHF.

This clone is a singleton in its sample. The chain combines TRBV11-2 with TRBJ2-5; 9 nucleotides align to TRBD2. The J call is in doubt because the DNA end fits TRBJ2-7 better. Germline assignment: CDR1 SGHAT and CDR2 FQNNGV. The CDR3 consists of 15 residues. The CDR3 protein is CASSPSSGNSYEQYF. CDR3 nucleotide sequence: TGTGCCAGCAGCCCGTCTAGCGGGAACTCCTACGAGCAGTACTTC.

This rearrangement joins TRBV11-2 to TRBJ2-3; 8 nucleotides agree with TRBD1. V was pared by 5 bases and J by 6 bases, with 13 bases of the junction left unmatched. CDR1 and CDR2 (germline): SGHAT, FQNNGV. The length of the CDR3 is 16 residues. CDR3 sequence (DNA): TGTGCCAGCAGCCCCTTACTTCAGGGGGCTGCGGATACGCAGTATTTT. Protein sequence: CASSPLLQGAADTQYF.

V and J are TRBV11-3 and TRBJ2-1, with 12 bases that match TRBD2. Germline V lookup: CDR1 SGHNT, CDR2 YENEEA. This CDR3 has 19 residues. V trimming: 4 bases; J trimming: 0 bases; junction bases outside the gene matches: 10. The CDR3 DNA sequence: TGTGCCAGCAGCTCACCGGGACTAGCGGGCCATAGCTCCTACAATGAGCAGTTCTTC. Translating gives CASSSPGLAGHSSYNEQFF.

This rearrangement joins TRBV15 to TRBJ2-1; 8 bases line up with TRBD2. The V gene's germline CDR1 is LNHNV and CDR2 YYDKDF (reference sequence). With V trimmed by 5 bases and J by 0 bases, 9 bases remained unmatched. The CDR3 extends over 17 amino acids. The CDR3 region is CATSAHSGGSSYNEQFF. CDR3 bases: TGTGCCACCAGCGCACACAGCGGGGGAAGCTCCTACAATGAGCAGTTCTTC.

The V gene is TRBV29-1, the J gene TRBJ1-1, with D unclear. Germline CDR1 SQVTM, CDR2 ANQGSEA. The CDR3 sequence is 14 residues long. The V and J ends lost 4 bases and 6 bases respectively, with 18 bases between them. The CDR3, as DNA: TGCAGCGTTGTGTCAGGACGGGTTGGGGCTGAAGCTTTCTTT. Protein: CSVVSGRVGAEAFF.

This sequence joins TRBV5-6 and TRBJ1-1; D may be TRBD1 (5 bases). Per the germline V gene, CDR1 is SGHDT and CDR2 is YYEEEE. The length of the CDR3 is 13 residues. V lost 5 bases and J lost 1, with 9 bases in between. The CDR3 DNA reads TGTGCCAGCAGTCAGGGAGGGAACACTGAAGCTTTCTTT. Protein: CASSQGGNTEAFF.

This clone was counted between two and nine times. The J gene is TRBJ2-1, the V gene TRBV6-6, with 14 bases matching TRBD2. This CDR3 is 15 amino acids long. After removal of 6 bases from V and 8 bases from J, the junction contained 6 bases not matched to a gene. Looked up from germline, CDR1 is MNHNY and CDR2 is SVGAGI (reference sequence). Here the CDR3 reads CASSSGLAGVYEQFF. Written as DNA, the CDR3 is TGTGCCAGCAGCTCGGGACTAGCGGGAGTCTATGAGCAGTTCTTC.

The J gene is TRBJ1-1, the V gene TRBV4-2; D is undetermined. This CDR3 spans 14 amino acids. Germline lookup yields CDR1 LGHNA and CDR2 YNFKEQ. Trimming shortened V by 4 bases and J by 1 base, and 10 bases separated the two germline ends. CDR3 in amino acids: CASSPPRRNTEAFF. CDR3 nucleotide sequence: TGTGCCAGCAGCCCCCCCAGGAGGAACACTGAAGCTTTCTTT.

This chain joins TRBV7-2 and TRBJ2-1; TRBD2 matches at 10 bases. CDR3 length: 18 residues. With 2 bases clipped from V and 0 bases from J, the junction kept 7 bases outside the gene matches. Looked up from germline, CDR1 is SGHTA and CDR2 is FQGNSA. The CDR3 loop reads CASSLLRSSGSSYNEQFF. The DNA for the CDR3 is TGTGCCAGCAGCTTATTGCGGTCTAGCGGGAGCTCCTACAATGAGCAGTTCTTC. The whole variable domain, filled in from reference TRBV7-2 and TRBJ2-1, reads GAGVSQSPSNKVTEKGKDVELRCDPISGHTALYWYRQSLGQGLEFLIYFQGNSAPDKSGLPSDRFSAERTGGSVSTLTIQRTQQEDSAVYLCASSLLRSSGSSYNEQFFGPGTRLTVL.

DNA of the CDR3: TGTGCCAGCAGCGTGGGGCAGATTGACGAGCAGTACTTC. It translates to CASSVGQIDEQYF. The chain combines TRBV9 with TRBJ2-7; weak D call: TRBD1 (5 bases). V lost 2 bases and J lost 5, with 11 bases in between. CDR1 SGDLS and CDR2 YYNGEE come from the germline V gene. The CDR3 extends over 13 amino acids. Looking up the rest from reference TRBV9 and TRBJ2-7 gives the full variable domain: DSGVTQTPKHLITATGQRVTLRCSPRSGDLSVYWYQQSLDQGLQFLIQYYNGEERAKGNILERFSAQQFPDLHSELNLSSLELGDSALYFCASSVGQIDEQYFGPGTRLTVT.

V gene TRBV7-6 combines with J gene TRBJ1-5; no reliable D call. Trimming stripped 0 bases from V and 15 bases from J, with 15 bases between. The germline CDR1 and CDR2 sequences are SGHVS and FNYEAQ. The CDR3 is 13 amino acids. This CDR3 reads CASSLAITSLLHF. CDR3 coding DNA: TGTGCCAGCAGCTTAGCGATCACCAGCCTCTTGCATTTT.

The CDR3 coding sequence is TGTGCCAGCAGCCCTGTCAGGGGTCCCTCCTACGAGCAGTACTTC. Translation gives CASSPVRGPSYEQYF. The rearrangement joins TRBV5-8 to TRBJ2-7; perhaps TRBD1 as D (6 bases). The CDR3 is 15 amino acids. Between the trimmed V and J ends, which lost 4 bases and 0 bases, there was a span of 14 bases. Germline CDR1 SGHTS, CDR2 YDEGEE.

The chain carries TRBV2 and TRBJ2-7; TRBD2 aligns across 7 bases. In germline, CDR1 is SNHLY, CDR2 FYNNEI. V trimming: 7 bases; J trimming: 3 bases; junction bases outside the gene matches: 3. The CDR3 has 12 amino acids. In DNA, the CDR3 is TGTGCCAGCACGACTAGCTTCTACGAGCAGTACTTC. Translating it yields CASTTSFYEQYF.

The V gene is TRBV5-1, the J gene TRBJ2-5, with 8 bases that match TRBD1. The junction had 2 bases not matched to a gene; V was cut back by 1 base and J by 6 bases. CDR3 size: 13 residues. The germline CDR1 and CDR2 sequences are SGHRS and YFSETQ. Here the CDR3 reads CASSLWTGQTQYF. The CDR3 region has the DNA TGCGCCAGCAGCTTGTGGACAGGGCAGACCCAGTACTTC.